What follows are 5 T cell receptor beta chains derived from one specimen sequenced in a study of cytomegalovirus exposure and HLA in healthy donors. The study ran its PCR with 60 Vbeta and 13 Jbeta primers. Sequencing was performed with immunoSEQ multiplex PCR; in TCRdb, only in-frame clones are kept and a portion is missing. Recorded for this sample: approximately 110,000 clones. Sequencing was done on a sample of PBMCs. The receptors were sampled from a middle-aged man in good health and CMV-seronegative.

The chain combines TRBV6-1 with TRBJ1-2; 7 positions match TRBD1. V lost 6 bases, J lost 5 bases, and 3 bases stayed unmatched. Germline V CDR1 and CDR2: MNHNS, SASEGT. This CDR3 has 12 residues. The CDR3 loop is CASSRDRYGYTF. The CDR3 coding sequence is TGTGCCAGCAGCCGGGACAGATATGGCTACACCTTC.

The chain is built from TRBV2 and TRBJ2-7; 8 bases are a match to TRBD1. Germline-derived CDR1 and CDR2 are SNHLY and FYNNEI. The CDR3 length is 14 residues. Germline trimming cut 4 bases from V and 2 bases from J; bases unmatched to any gene: 4. The CDR3 here is CASSVRQGTYEQYF. The CDR3 nucleotides read TGTGCCAGCAGTGTACGACAGGGGACCTACGAGCAGTACTTC. The full variable domain, with the rest looked up from reference TRBV2 and TRBJ2-7, is EPEVTQTPSHQVTQMGQEVILRCVPISNHLYFYWYRQILGQKVEFLVSFYNNEISEKSEIFDDQFSVERPDGSNFTLKIRSTKLEDSAMYFCASSVRQGTYEQYFGPGTRLTVT.

This chain uses TRBV7-8 with TRBJ1-2, with 7 nucleotides matching TRBD1. Trimming removed 4 bases from V and 6 bases from J; junction bases left unmatched: 8. The CDR3 is 14 residues long. Germline CDR1 reads SGHVS; CDR2 reads FQNEAQ. The CDR3 protein is CASSSDRVVHGYTF. Here the CDR3 DNA reads TGTGCCAGCAGCTCCGACAGGGTGGTTCATGGCTACACCTTC.

The chain couples TRBV6-6 to TRBJ2-1; 9 bases are shared with TRBD1. Looked up from germline, CDR1 is MNHNY and CDR2 is SVGAGI (reference sequence). This CDR3 region has 16 residues. Trimming at V came to 7 bases and at J to 6 bases, leaving 13 bases not matched to a gene. The CDR3 is CASTDSGTGRRNEQFF. The CDR3 DNA sequence: TGTGCCAGCACCGACTCCGGGACAGGGCGCCGCAATGAGCAGTTCTTC.

The chain is built from TRBV5-4 and TRBJ2-3, with 8 bases lining up with TRBD1. V dropped 5 bases and J dropped 0; count of bases not matched to a gene: 5. The CDR3 is 15 amino acids. CDR1 is SGHNT, CDR2 YYREEE, per germline (reference sequence). The CDR3 DNA is TGTGCCAGCAGGGGACAGGTCTCTAGCACAGATACGCAGTATTTT. Translating gives CASRGQVSSTDTQYF.